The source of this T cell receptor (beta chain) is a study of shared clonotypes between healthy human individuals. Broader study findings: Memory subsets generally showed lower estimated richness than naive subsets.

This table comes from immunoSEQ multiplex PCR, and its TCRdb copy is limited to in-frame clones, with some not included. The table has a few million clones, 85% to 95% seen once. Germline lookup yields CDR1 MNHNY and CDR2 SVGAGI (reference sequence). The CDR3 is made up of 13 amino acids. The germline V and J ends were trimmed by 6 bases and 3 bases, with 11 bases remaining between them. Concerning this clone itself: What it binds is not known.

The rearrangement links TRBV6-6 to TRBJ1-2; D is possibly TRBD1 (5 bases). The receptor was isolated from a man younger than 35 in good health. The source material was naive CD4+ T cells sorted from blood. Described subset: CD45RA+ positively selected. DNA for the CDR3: TGTGCCAGCAGCTGGGGGACGGACTATGGCTACACCTTC. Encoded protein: CASSWGTDYGYTF.